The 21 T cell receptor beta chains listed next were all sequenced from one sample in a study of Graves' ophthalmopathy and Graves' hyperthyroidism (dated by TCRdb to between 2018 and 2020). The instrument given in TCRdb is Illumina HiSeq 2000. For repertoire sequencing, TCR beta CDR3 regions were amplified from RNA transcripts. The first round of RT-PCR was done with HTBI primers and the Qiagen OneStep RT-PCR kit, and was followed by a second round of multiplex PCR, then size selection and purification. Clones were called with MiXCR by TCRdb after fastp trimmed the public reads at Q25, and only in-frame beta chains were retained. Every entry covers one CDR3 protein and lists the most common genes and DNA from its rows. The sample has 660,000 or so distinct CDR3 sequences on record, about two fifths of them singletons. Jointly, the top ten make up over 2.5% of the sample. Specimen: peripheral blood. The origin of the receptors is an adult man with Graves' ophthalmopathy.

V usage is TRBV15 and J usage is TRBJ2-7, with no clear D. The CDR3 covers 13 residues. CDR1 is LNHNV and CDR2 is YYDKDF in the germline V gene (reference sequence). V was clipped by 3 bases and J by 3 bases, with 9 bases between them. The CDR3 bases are TGTGCCACCAGCAGTGCGGAAGGCTACGAGCAGTACTTC. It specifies CATSSAEGYEQYF.

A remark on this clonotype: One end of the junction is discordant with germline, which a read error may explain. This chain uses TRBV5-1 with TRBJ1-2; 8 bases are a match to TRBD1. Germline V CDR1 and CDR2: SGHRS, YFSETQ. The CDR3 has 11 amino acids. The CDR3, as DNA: TGTGCCAGCACCGGGACAGGTGGCTACACCTTC. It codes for CASTGTGGYTF.

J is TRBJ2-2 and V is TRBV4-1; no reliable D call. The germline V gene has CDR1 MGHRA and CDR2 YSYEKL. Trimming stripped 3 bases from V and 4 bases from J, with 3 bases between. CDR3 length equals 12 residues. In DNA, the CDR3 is TGCGCCAGCAGCCAGCTCACCGGGGAGCTGTTTTTT. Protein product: CASSQLTGELFF.

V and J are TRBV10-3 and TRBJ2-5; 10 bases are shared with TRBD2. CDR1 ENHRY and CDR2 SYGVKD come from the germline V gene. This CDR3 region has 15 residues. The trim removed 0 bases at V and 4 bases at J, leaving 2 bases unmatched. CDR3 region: CAISESTSGRETQYF. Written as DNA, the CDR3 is TGTGCCATCAGTGAGTCGACTAGCGGGCGAGAGACCCAGTACTTC.

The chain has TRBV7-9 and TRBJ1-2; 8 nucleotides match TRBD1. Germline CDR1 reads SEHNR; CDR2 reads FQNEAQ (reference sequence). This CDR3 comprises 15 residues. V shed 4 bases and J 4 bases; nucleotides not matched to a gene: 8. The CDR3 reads CASSSDWTGTYGYTF. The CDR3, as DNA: TGTGCCAGCAGCTCCGACTGGACAGGGACCTATGGCTACACCTTC.

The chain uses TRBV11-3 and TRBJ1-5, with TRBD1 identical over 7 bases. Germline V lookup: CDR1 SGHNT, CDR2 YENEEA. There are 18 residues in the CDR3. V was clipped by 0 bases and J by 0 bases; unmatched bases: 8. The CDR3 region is CASSLDGHRGYSNQPQHF. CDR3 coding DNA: TGTGCCAGCAGCTTAGACGGCCACAGGGGTTATAGCAATCAGCCCCAGCATTTT.

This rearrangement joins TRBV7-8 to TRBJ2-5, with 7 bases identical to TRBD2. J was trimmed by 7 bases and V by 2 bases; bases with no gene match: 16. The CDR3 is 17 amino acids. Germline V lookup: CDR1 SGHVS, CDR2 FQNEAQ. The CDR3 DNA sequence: TGTGCCAGCAGCTTAAGACCGACCGGGAGGCCCAGTTGGACCCAGTACTTC. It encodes CASSLRPTGRPSWTQYF.

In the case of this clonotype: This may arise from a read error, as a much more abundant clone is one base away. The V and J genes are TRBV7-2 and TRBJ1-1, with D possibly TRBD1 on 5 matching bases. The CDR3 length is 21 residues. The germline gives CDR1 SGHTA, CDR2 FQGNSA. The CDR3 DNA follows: TGTGCCAACAGCCACCCTAAACGGTCGGACCAAAAACGGGACGGAGGATCCGAAGCTTTCTTT. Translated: CANSHPKRSDQKRDGGSEAFF.

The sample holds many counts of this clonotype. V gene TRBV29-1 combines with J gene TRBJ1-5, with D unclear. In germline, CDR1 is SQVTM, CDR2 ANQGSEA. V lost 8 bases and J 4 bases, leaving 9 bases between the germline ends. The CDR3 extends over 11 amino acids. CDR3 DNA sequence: TGCAGCTTGGCCGAGAATCAGCCCCAGCATTTT. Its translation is CSLAENQPQHF.

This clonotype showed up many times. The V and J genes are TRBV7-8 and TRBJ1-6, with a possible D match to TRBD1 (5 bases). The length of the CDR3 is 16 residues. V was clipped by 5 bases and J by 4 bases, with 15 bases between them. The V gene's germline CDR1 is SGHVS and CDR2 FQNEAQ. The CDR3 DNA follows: TGTGCCAGCAGCGGAGACCGGGACGGTTATAATTCACCCCTCCACTTT. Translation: CASSGDRDGYNSPLHF.

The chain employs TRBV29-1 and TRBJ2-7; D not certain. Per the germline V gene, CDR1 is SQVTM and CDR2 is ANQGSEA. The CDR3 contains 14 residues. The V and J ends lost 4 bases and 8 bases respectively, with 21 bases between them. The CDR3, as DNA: TGCAGCGTTGCTGGCAGAACCGTGGAGACCCAGCAGTACTTC. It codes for CSVAGRTVETQQYF.

The CDR3 sequence: CASVEGGHLTEAFF. The CDR3 nucleotides read TGTGCCAGCGTTGAAGGTGGACACCTGACTGAAGCTTTCTTT. This chain uses TRBV25-1 with TRBJ1-1; possibly TRBD1 for D (5 bases). Per germline, CDR1 MGHDK and CDR2 SYGVNS. The CDR3 totals 14 residues. Trimming removed 8 bases at V and 5 bases at J, with 18 bases between. The full variable domain, with the rest looked up from reference TRBV25-1 and TRBJ1-1, is EADIYQTPRYLVIGTGKKITLECSQTMGHDKMYWYQQDPGMELHLIHYSYGVNSTEKGDLSSESTVSRIRTEHFPLTLESARPSHTSQYLCASVEGGHLTEAFFGQGTRLTVV.

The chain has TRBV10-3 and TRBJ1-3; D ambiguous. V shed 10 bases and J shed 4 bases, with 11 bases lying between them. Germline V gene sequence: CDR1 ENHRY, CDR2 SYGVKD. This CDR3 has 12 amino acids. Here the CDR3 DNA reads TGTGCCACAATAGAGACCGGAAACACCATATATTTT. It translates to CATIETGNTIYF.

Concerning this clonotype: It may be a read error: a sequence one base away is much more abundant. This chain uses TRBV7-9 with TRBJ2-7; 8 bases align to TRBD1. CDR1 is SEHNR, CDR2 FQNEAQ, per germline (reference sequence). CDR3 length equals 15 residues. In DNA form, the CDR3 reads TGTGCCAGCAGCTTGACGGGACAGGTCTTCTACGGGCAGTACTTC. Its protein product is CASSLTGQVFYGQYF.

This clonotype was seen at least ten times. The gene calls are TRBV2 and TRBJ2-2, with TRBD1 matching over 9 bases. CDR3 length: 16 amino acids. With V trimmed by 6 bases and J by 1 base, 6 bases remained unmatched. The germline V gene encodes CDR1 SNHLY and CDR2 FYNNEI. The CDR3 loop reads CASRSGTGQNTGELFF. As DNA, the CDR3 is TGTGCCAGCAGGTCCGGGACAGGGCAGAACACCGGGGAGCTGTTTTTT.

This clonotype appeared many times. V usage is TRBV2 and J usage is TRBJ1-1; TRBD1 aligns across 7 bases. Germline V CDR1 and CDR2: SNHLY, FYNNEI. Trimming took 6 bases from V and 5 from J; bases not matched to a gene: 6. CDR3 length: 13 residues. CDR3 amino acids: CASRRGQGTEAFF. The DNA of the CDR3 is TGTGCCAGCAGGAGGGGGCAAGGAACTGAAGCTTTCTTT. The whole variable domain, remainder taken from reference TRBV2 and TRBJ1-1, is EPEVTQTPSHQVTQMGQEVILRCVPISNHLYFYWYRQILGQKVEFLVSFYNNEISEKSEIFDDQFSVERPDGSNFTLKIRSTKLEDSAMYFCASRRGQGTEAFFGQGTRLTVV.

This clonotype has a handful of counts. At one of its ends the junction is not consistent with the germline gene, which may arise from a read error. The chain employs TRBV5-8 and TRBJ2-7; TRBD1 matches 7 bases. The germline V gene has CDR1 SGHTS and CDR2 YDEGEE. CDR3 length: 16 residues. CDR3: CASSPRQGPNSYEQYF. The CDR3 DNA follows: TGCGCCAGCAGCCCAAGACAGGGACCAAACTCCTACGAGCAGTACTTC.

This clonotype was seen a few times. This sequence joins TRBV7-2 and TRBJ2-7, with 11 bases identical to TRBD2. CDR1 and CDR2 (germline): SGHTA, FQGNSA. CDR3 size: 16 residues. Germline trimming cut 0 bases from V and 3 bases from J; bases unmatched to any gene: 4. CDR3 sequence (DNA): TGTGCCAGCAGCTTAGCGGGACTAGCGGAACGCTACGAGCAGTACTTC. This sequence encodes CASSLAGLAERYEQYF. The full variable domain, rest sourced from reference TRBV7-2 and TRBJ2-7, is GAGVSQSPSNKVTEKGKDVELRCDPISGHTALYWYRQSLGQGLEFLIYFQGNSAPDKSGLPSDRFSAERTGGSVSTLTIQRTQQEDSAVYLCASSLAGLAERYEQYFGPGTRLTVT.

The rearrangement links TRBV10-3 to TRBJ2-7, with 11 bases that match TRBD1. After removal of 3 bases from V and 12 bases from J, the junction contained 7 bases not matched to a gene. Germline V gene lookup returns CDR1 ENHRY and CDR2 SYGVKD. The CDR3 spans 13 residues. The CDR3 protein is CAISDLGQGALYF. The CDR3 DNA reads TGTGCCATCAGTGACCTCGGACAGGGGGCACTGTACTTC.

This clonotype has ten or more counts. This CDR3 is CSVGGGLTEAFF. The CDR3 region has the DNA TGCAGCGTTGGTGGGGGTCTAACTGAAGCTTTCTTT. This chain joins TRBV29-1 and TRBJ1-1, with D possibly TRBD1 on 5 matching bases. Germline CDR1 and CDR2: SQVTM and ANQGSEA. The V gene lost 4 bases and the J gene lost 5 bases, with 11 bases spanning the gap. This CDR3 is 12 amino acids long. Looking up the rest from reference TRBV29-1 and TRBJ1-1 gives the full variable domain: SAVISQKPSRDICQRGTSLTIQCQVDSQVTMMFWYRQQPGQSLTLIATANQGSEATYESGFVIDKFPISRPNLTFSTLTVSNMSPEDSSIYLCSVGGGLTEAFFGQGTRLTVV.

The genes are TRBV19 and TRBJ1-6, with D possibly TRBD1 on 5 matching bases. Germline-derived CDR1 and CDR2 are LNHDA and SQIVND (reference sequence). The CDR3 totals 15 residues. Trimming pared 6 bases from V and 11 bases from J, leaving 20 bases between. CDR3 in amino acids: CASRLPGPTNPPLHF. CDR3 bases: TGTGCCAGTAGATTACCGGGACCGACAAATCCACCCCTCCACTTT.